Listed here are 18 T cell receptor beta chains from one sample, sequenced in a study of blood T cell repertoires in COVID-19. Profiled with immunoSEQ multiplex PCR; TCRdb holds only in-frame clones, not every one. The sample carries 250,000 or so clones, approximately 90% recorded once. Source material: PBMCs or T cells enriched from blood (not recorded which). Source of these receptors: a man aged 40-55 years who had been exposed to COVID-19.

This clone was seen a single time. V is TRBV12-3 or TRBV12-4 and J is TRBJ1-1; D unclear. V was trimmed by 4 bases and J by 3 bases, leaving 9 bases between them. The CDR3 contains 13 residues. CDR3: CASSWLGYTEAFF. The CDR3 bases are TGTGCCAGCAGTTGGCTCGGGTACACTGAAGCTTTCTTT.

This chain joins TRBV12-3 or TRBV12-4 and TRBJ2-5; possibly TRBD1 for D (5 bases). The CDR3 spans 11 residues. Trimming cost V 5 bases and J 5 bases, with 6 bases left between them. This CDR3 reads CASSKGETQYF. DNA for the CDR3: TGTGCCAGCAGTAAGGGGGAGACCCAGTACTTC.

This chain joins TRBV12-3 or TRBV12-4 and TRBJ1-3; D is perhaps TRBD1 (5 bases). The CDR3 covers 13 residues. V was pared by 6 bases and J by 0 bases, with 6 bases between. The CDR3 loop reads CASSDSSGNTIYF. The CDR3 region has the DNA TGTGCCAGCAGCGACAGCTCTGGAAACACCATATATTTT.

V gene TRBV14 combines with J gene TRBJ2-3; no clear D. Trimming took 2 bases from V and 6 from J, leaving 15 bases between them. Germline V CDR1 and CDR2: SGHDN, FVKESK. The CDR3 loop spans 15 amino acids. CDR3 DNA: TGTGCCAGCAGCCAATCGGTTGGAACCGGGGATACGCAGTATTTT. Residues: CASSQSVGTGDTQYF.

The V and J genes are TRBV2 and TRBJ2-7, with 12 bases identical to TRBD2. CDR1 is SNHLY, CDR2 FYNNEI, per germline. The CDR3 has 16 amino acids. The junction had 6 bases not matched to a gene; V was cut back by 6 bases and J by 0 bases. This CDR3 is CASSPGLAGTSYEQYF. The CDR3 nucleotides read TGTGCCAGCAGCCCCGGACTAGCGGGGACCTCCTACGAGCAGTACTTC.

This sequence joins TRBV30 and TRBJ2-5, with D maybe TRBD1 (6 bases). Germline V CDR1 and CDR2: GTSNPN, SVGIG (reference sequence). CDR3 length: 15 amino acids. V was pared by 2 bases and J by 3 bases, with 16 bases between. Here the CDR3 reads CAWSPTGWVEETQYF. CDR3 in DNA: TGTGCCTGGAGTCCTACAGGGTGGGTGGAAGAGACCCAGTACTTC.

Here the CDR3 reads CASSVMMDTSYYEQYF. DNA of the CDR3: TGTGCCAGTAGTGTCATGATGGACACTTCCTACTACGAGCAGTACTTC. This chain uses TRBV19 with TRBJ2-7; maybe TRBD1 (5 bases). The V gene's germline CDR1 is LNHDA and CDR2 SQIVND (reference sequence). Trimming shortened V by 5 bases and J by 3 bases, and 20 bases separated the two germline ends. CDR3 length equals 16 residues.

This clone occurred once. The V gene is TRBV5-4, the J gene TRBJ2-3; 8 bases line up with TRBD1. Per germline, CDR1 SGHNT and CDR2 YYREEE (reference sequence). The CDR3 is 14 residues long. The V and J ends lost 6 bases and 4 bases, in that order; junction bases with no gene match: 7. CDR3 protein: CASNLGQGSDTQYF. For the CDR3, the DNA is TGTGCCAGCAACCTTGGACAGGGCTCAGATACGCAGTATTTT.

The chain joins TRBV9 to TRBJ1-3; TRBD1 matches 8 bases. Germline V gene sequence: CDR1 SGDLS, CDR2 YYNGEE. V lost 4 bases to trimming and J lost 4 bases; unmatched junction nucleotides: 10. The CDR3 contains 16 residues. CDR3 region: CASSPRQGIGGNTIYF. In DNA, the CDR3 is TGTGCCAGCAGCCCAAGACAGGGGATTGGAGGAAACACCATATATTTT.

The V and J genes are TRBV9 and TRBJ1-1, with TRBD1 identical over 8 bases. This CDR3 is 15 amino acids long. The trim removed 3 bases at V and 4 bases at J, leaving 8 bases unmatched. Germline V gene data show CDR1 as SGDLS and CDR2 as YYNGEE. The CDR3, as DNA: TGTGCCAGCAGCGGCCGGGACAGGTCCTTCACTGAAGCTTTCTTT. Amino acids: CASSGRDRSFTEAFF.

V gene TRBV15 combines with J gene TRBJ1-2; 7 bases line up with TRBD1. The CDR3 is 16 amino acids. The V segment lost 7 bases and the J segment 7 bases; nucleotides outside the gene matches: 18. CDR1 is LNHNV, CDR2 YYDKDF, per germline (reference sequence). Here the CDR3 reads CATTAEWAGGVSGYTF. In DNA form, the CDR3 reads TGTGCCACCACAGCGGAATGGGCAGGGGGAGTGAGTGGCTACACCTTC.

The genes are TRBV18 and TRBJ2-7, with 12 bases matching TRBD2. The germline V gene has CDR1 KGHSH and CDR2 LQKENI. The CDR3 totals 17 residues. Trimming took 2 bases from V and 0 from J; bases not matched to a gene: 5. CDR3 sequence: CASSPRLAGASSYEQYF. CDR3 nucleotides: TGTGCCAGCTCACCAAGACTAGCGGGAGCTTCCTCCTACGAGCAGTACTTC.

The chain links TRBV5-5 to TRBJ2-7; D is undetermined. The germline V gene has CDR1 SGHKS and CDR2 YYEKEE (reference sequence). V gave up 1 base and J gave up 3 bases, with 2 bases separating them. There are 11 residues in the CDR3. CDR3 nucleotide sequence: TGTGCCAGCAGCTTGCGCTACGAGCAGTACTTC. Protein sequence: CASSLRYEQYF.

The chain is built from TRBV28 and TRBJ2-1, with D hard to call. CDR1 is MDHEN, CDR2 SYDVKM, per germline. The CDR3 loop spans 12 amino acids. Trimming took off 1 base at V and 7 bases at J, with 5 bases between the two ends. CDR3 loop: CASSLFYNEQFF. CDR3 DNA sequence: TGTGCCAGCAGTTTATTTTATAATGAGCAGTTCTTC.

V gene TRBV24-1 combines with J gene TRBJ1-5, with D maybe TRBD1 (6 bases). Germline V lookup: CDR1 KGHDR, CDR2 SFDVKD. V was clipped by 4 bases and J by 5 bases, with 20 bases between them. The CDR3 has 17 amino acids. The CDR3 here is CATSDRSGQGPHQPQHF. In DNA, the CDR3 is TGTGCCACCAGTGACCGCTCCGGTCAGGGGCCCCATCAGCCCCAGCATTTT.

The chain is built from TRBV3-1 (or the pseudogene TRBV3-2) and TRBJ1-1; TRBD1 is a possible D gene (5 bases). Trimming pared 1 base from V and 4 bases from J, leaving 10 bases between. The length of the CDR3 is 14 residues. Germline-derived CDR1 and CDR2 are LGHDT and YNNKEL (reference sequence). The CDR3 nucleotides read TGTGCCAGCAGCCAAGGGGGGGGGAGCACTGAAGCTTTCTTT. This gives the protein CASSQGGGSTEAFF.

The chain recombines TRBV7-9 with TRBJ1-2; D ambiguous. This CDR3 has 14 residues. The germline V and J ends were trimmed by 2 bases and 5 bases, with 12 bases remaining between them. Germline CDR1 reads SEHNR; CDR2 reads FQNEAQ (reference sequence). CDR3 region: CASSLPRPAYGYTF. As DNA, the CDR3 is TGTGCCAGCAGCTTACCGCGCCCCGCTTATGGCTACACCTTC.

V usage is TRBV19 and J usage is TRBJ1-2; 8 bases match TRBD1. The junction had 11 bases not matched to a gene; V was cut back by 5 bases and J by 9 bases. CDR1 and CDR2 from the germline V gene are LNHDA and SQIVND (reference sequence). The CDR3 covers 14 residues. Here the CDR3 reads CASSRVVTGDSYTF. The CDR3 nucleotides read TGTGCCAGTAGTCGAGTTGTGACAGGGGATAGCTACACCTTC.